Below, 17 T cell receptor beta chains from the same sample are listed, as sequenced in a study of blood T cell repertoires in COVID-19. TCRdb's copy holds only in-frame clones and misses some; the assay was immunoSEQ multiplex PCR. Of some 66,000 clones listed, about 70% are singletons. Material: peripheral blood. The source of these receptors is a woman of 80 years or more with acute or convalescent COVID-19.

The V gene is TRBV7-2, the J gene TRBJ2-7; weak D call: TRBD2 (6 bases). This CDR3 has 15 residues. Trimming removed 5 bases from V and 2 bases from J, with 16 bases in between. CDR1 is SGHTA, CDR2 FQGNSA, per germline. CDR3 nucleotide sequence: TGTGCCAGCAGCCAGGACTATATCAACCCCTACGAGCAGTACTTC. Translation: CASSQDYINPYEQYF.

This clone was seen a single time. The chain has TRBV7-9 and TRBJ1-1; the D gene is possibly TRBD1 (6 bases). CDR3 length: 14 amino acids. Germline CDR1 and CDR2: SEHNR and FQNEAQ (reference sequence). V was shortened by 5 bases and J by 5 bases, with 15 bases between the two germline ends. For the CDR3, the DNA is TGTGCCAGCAGCCCACAGGGTTTTAAAACTGAAGCTTTCTTT. This encodes CASSPQGFKTEAFF.

Judged by abundance, this clone is large (0.1 to 1%). The chain employs TRBV28 and TRBJ2-7; a possible D gene is TRBD2 (5 bases). Trimming stripped 11 bases from V and 4 bases from J, with 18 bases between. The CDR3 is made up of 13 amino acids. The germline V gene has CDR1 MDHEN and CDR2 SYDVKM. In nucleotides, the CDR3 is TGTGCCGCAAGCCCCCGGGGTTGGTACGAGCAGTACTTC. Encoded protein: CAASPRGWYEQYF.

This clone is medium-sized within its sample. This chain uses TRBV11-2 with TRBJ2-1, with 12 bases fitting TRBD1. The CDR3 contains 16 residues. CDR1 SGHAT and CDR2 FQNNGV come from the germline V gene. Trimming at V came to 3 bases and at J to 8 bases, leaving 8 bases not matched to a gene. The CDR3 DNA follows: TGTGCCAGCAGCTTGGAAGGGACAGGGGGCGGGGATGAGCAGTTCTTC. Its translation: CASSLEGTGGGDEQFF. The whole variable domain, remainder taken from reference TRBV11-2 and TRBJ2-1, is EAGVAQSPRYKIIEKRQSVAFWCNPISGHATLYWYQQILGQGPKLLIQFQNNGVVDDSQLPKDRFSAERLKGVDSTLKIQPAKLEDSAVYLCASSLEGTGGGDEQFFGPGTRLTVL.

The chain is built from TRBV5-6 and TRBJ2-5; D is undetermined. The CDR3 has 14 residues. Germline V gene data show CDR1 as SGHDT and CDR2 as YYEEEE. V dropped 4 bases and J dropped 1 base, with 11 bases sitting between them. The CDR3 here is CASSRARFQETQYF. The CDR3 nucleotides read TGTGCCAGCAGCCGAGCAAGATTCCAAGAGACCCAGTACTTC.

The chain links TRBV28 to TRBJ1-5; the D gene is possibly TRBD1 (5 bases). The V gene's germline CDR1 is MDHEN and CDR2 SYDVKM. The V end was cut by 6 bases, the J end by 0 bases, with 9 bases between. CDR3 size: 14 residues. CDR3 region: CASRPGGSNQPQHF. The CDR3, as DNA: TGTGCCAGCAGGCCCGGGGGTAGCAATCAGCCCCAGCATTTT.

The rearrangement links TRBV9 to TRBJ2-3; TRBD2 aligns across 11 bases. Germline values: CDR1 SGDLS, CDR2 YYNGEE. This CDR3 is built from 16 residues. Unmatched junction bases numbered 8, after V lost 2 bases and J lost 6 bases. CDR3 sequence reads: CASSVTSGSYWDTQYF. The DNA of the CDR3 is TGTGCCAGCAGCGTCACTAGCGGGAGTTATTGGGATACGCAGTATTTT.

The J gene is TRBJ2-1, the V gene TRBV3-1 (or the pseudogene TRBV3-2); D might be TRBD1 (5 bases). The V gene's germline CDR1 is LGHDT and CDR2 YNNKEL (reference sequence). The CDR3 is 17 amino acids. The V end lost 1 base, the J end lost 0 bases, and 13 bases lay between the germline ends. The DNA for the CDR3 is TGTGCCAGCAGCCAAGGGGAAGGGGCCCTCTCCTACAATGAGCAGTTCTTC. Residues: CASSQGEGALSYNEQFF.

This clone was detected only a few times. The genes are TRBV19 and TRBJ1-2, with D maybe TRBD1 (5 bases). Germline V gene lookup returns CDR1 LNHDA and CDR2 SQIVND (reference sequence). CDR3 length equals 13 residues. V was shortened by 5 bases and J by 9 bases, with 16 bases between the two germline ends. CDR3 sequence reads: CASSGTWGRRYTF. Written as DNA, the CDR3 is TGTGCCAGTAGTGGGACTTGGGGGAGACGCTACACCTTC.

The rearrangement links TRBV2 to TRBJ2-3, with D possibly being TRBD2 (7 bases). The V gene lost 7 bases and the J gene lost 2 bases, with 16 bases spanning the gap. The CDR3 totals 15 residues. Germline V gives CDR1 SNHLY, CDR2 FYNNEI. DNA of the CDR3: TGTGCCAGCAAGCCACAGGGAGGGAACACAGATACGCAGTATTTT. Translation: CASKPQGGNTDTQYF.

The rearrangement uses TRBV5-1 and TRBJ2-5; TRBD1 agrees at 8 bases. V trimming: 0 bases; J trimming: 4 bases; junction bases outside the gene matches: 11. In germline, CDR1 is SGHRS, CDR2 YFSETQ. CDR3 length: 17 amino acids. The CDR3 protein is CASSLVRGQASLETQYF. CDR3 coding DNA: TGCGCCAGCAGCTTGGTTAGGGGACAGGCGTCTTTAGAGACCCAGTACTTC.

CDR3 DNA: TGTGCCAGCAGCTTTCAACAGGGCCCCTCCTACGAGCAGTACTTC. This codes for CASSFQQGPSYEQYF. V usage is TRBV7-3 and J usage is TRBJ2-7, with TRBD1 as a possible D gene (6 bases). Germline values: CDR1 SGHTA, CDR2 FQGTGA. This CDR3 spans 15 amino acids. Trimming removed 3 bases from V and 0 bases from J, with 12 bases in between.

The chain couples TRBV28 to TRBJ2-4; 10 nucleotides line up with TRBD2. In germline, CDR1 is MDHEN, CDR2 SYDVKM. V shed 6 bases, J shed 6 bases, and the junction held 8 bases outside the gene matches. The CDR3 spans 15 residues. Written as DNA, the CDR3 is TGTGCCAGCAGCCTGCTGGCTAGCGGGAGAAACATTCAGTACTTC. Residues: CASSLLASGRNIQYF.

The CDR3 nucleotides read TGCGCCAGCAGCGAGACGAACACCGGGGAGCTGTTTTTT. Its translation: CASSETNTGELFF. The chain couples TRBV5-1 to TRBJ2-2; unclear D gene. Germline CDR1 and CDR2: SGHRS and YFSETQ. V was cut by 4 bases and J by 0 bases, with 4 bases left in between. The CDR3 has 13 amino acids.

This sequence joins TRBV18 and TRBJ1-2, with D maybe TRBD1 (5 bases). Germline V gene data show CDR1 as KGHSH and CDR2 as LQKENI. Trimming left V 5 bases short and J 4 bases short, with 23 bases between. This CDR3 comprises 17 residues. For the CDR3, the DNA is TGTGCCAGCTCATCAGACTTAGGGCAGCGGGGGTTCTATGGCTACACCTTC. Encoded protein: CASSSDLGQRGFYGYTF.

On this clone itself: Other DNA sequences from this sample encode an identical CDR3 as well. V is TRBV7-3 and J is TRBJ2-1, with 8 bases that match TRBD1. This CDR3 contains 15 residues. CDR1 and CDR2 (germline): SGHTA, FQGTGA. Trimming took 3 bases from V and 4 from J; bases not matched to a gene: 5. In nucleotides, the CDR3 is TGTGCCAGCAGCTTCGACAGGGGACTGTACAATGAGCAGTTCTTC. Translating gives CASSFDRGLYNEQFF. The full variable domain, rest sourced from reference TRBV7-3 and TRBJ2-1, is GAGVSQTPSNKVTEKGKYVELRCDPISGHTALYWYRQSLGQGPEFLIYFQGTGAADDSGLPNDRFFAVRPEGSVSTLKIQRTERGDSAVYLCASSFDRGLYNEQFFGPGTRLTVL.

The chain combines TRBV28 with TRBJ1-2; D gene unclear. This CDR3 is 13 amino acids long. Trimming removed 2 bases at V and 3 bases at J, with 7 bases between. CDR1 is MDHEN and CDR2 is SYDVKM in the germline V gene. The CDR3 reads CASSLGGYYGYTF. DNA for the CDR3: TGTGCCAGCAGTTTAGGCGGATACTATGGCTACACCTTC.